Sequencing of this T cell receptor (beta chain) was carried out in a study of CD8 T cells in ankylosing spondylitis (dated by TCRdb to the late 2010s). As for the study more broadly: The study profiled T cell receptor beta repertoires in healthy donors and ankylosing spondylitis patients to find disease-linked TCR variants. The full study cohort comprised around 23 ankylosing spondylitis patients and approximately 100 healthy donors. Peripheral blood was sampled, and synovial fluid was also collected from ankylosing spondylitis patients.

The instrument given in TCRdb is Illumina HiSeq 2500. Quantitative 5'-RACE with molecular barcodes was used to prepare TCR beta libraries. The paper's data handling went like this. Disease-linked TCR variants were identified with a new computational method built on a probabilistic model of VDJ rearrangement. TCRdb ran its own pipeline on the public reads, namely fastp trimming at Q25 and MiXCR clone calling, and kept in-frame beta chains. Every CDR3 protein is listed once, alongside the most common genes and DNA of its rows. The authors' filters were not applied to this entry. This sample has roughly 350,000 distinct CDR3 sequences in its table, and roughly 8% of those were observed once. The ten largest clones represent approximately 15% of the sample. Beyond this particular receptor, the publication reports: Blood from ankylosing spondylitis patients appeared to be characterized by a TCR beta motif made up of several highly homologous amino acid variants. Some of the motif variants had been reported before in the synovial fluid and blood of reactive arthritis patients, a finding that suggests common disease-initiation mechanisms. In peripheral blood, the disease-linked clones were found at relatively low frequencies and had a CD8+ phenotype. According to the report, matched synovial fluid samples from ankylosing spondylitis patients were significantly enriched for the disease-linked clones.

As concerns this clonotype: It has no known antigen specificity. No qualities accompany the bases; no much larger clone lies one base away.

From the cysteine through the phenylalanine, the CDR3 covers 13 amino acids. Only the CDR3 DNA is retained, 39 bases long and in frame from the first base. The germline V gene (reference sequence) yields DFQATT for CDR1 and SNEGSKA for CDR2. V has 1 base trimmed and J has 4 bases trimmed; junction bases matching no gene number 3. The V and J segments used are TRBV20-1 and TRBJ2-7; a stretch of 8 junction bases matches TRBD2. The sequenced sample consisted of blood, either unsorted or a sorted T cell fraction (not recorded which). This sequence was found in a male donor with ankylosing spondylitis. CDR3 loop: CSARGSGKYEQYF. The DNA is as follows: TGCAGTGCTAGAGGTAGCGGGAAGTACGAGCAGTACTTC.